This T cell receptor beta chain was identified during a study of blood T cell repertoires in COVID-19. Study-level background: The United States, Italy and Spain were the sources of the acute and convalescent COVID-19 samples.

Study members were between roughly 18 and 100 years old and lived in 20 to 25 US regions. Cohort allocation depended upon clinical history that participants reported. Two negative PCRs, clearance, or symptom resolution characterized the recovered Cohort 3 donors. The V end lost 5 bases, the J end lost 3 bases, and 26 bases lay between the germline ends. This CDR3 has 18 amino acids. CDR1 is SGHAT and CDR2 is FQNNGV in the germline V gene. Sequenced by immunoSEQ multiplex PCR; TCRdb stores in-frame clones only, minus some. The sample shows under 500,000 clones, 80% to 90% of them seen only once. The TCR comes from a young man who had recovered from COVID-19. The material sequenced was PBMCs or T cells enriched from blood (not recorded which). The chain uses TRBV11-2 and TRBJ2-7; D perhaps matches TRBD2 (6 bases). CDR3 protein: CASSPNPIAASHYYEQYF. The CDR3 DNA follows: TGTGCCAGCAGCCCGAACCCGATAGCGGCATCGCATTACTACGAGCAGTACTTC.